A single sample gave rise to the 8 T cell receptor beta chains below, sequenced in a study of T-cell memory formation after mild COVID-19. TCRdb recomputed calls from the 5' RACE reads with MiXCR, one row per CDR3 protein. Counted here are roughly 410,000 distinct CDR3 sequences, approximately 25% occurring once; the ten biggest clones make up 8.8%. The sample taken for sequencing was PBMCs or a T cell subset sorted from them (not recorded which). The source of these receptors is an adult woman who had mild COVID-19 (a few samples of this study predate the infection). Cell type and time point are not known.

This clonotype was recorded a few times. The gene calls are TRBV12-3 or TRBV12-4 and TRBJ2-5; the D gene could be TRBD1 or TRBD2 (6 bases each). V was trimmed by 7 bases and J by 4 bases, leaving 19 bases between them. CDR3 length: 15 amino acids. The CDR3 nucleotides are TGTGCCAGCACCCTTAAAGGGGGGAGTGCAGAGACCCAGTACTTC. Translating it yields CASTLKGGSAETQYF.

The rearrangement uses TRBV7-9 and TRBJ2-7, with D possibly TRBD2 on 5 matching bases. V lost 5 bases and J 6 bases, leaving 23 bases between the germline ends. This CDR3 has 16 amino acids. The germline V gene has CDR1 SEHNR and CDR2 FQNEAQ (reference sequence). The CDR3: CASSPRGSPPLLEQYF. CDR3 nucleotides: TGTGCCAGCAGCCCCCGGGGTTCCCCTCCCCTCCTCGAGCAGTACTTC.

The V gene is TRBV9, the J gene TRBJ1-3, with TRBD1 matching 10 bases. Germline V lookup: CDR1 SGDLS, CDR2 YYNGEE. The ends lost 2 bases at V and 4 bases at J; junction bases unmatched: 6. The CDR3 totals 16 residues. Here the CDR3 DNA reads TGTGCCAGCAGCGTCGGGGGACAGGGGACCGGAAACACCATATATTTT. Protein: CASSVGGQGTGNTIYF.

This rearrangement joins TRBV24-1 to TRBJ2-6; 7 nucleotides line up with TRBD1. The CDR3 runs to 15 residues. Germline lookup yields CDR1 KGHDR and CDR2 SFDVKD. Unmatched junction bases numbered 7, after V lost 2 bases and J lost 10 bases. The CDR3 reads CATSDSRTGTNVLTF. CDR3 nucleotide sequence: TGTGCCACCAGTGATTCCCGGACAGGTACAAACGTCCTGACTTTC.

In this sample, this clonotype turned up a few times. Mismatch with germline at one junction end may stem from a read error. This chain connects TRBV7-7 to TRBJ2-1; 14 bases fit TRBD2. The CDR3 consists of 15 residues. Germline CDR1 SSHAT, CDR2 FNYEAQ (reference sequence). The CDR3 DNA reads TGTGCTAGCAGCTGGGGACTAGCGGGAGTTGATGAGCAGTTCTTC. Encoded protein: CASSWGLAGVDEQFF. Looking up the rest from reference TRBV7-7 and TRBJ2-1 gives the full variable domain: GAGVSQSPRYKVTKRGQDVTLRCDPISSHATLYWYQQALGQGPEFLTYFNYEAQPDKSGLPSDRFSAERPEGSISTLTIQRTEQRDSAMYRCASSWGLAGVDEQFFGPGTRLTVL.

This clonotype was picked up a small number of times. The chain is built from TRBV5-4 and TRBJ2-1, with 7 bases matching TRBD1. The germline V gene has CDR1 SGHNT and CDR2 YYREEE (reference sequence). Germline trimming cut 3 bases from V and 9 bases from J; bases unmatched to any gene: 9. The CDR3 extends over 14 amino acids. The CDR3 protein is CASSSQGQRSEQFF. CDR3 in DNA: TGTGCCAGCAGCTCACAGGGGCAAAGGAGTGAGCAGTTCTTC.

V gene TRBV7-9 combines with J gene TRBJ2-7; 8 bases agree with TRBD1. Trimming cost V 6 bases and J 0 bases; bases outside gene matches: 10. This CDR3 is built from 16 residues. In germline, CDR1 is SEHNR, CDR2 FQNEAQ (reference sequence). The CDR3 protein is CASSQSAGQVSYEQYF. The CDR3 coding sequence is TGTGCCAGCAGTCAAAGTGCGGGACAGGTCTCCTACGAGCAGTACTTC.

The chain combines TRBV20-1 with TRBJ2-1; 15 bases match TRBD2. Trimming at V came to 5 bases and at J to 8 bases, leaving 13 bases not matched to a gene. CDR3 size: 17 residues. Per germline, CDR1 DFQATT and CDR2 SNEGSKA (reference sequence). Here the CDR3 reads CSAPGLAGGPLRDEQFF. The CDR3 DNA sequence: TGCAGTGCTCCGGGACTAGCGGGGGGACCCCTCAGGGATGAGCAGTTCTTC.